A selection of T cell receptor beta chains follows, all from one sample in a study of blood T cells in healthy people across ages. MiXCR was run by TCRdb on the 5' RACE reads, yielding one entry per CDR3 protein. This table holds over 1.5 million distinct CDR3 sequences, 40% to 55% found once. Material: blood. All receptors derive from a woman aged 40 to 50 in good health. Both conserved end residues are part of each CDR3. The D gene is left open where the match is weak. Clone size is stated in some rows and not others, as once, few, many or a class when expanded.

d_gene	j_gene	abundance	v_gene	len	CDR3nt	CDR3aa
TRBD1	TRBJ2-1	few	TRBV6-5	16	TGTGCCAGCAGTTATAGCGGACAGGGAGTCTACAATGAGCAGTTCTTC	CASSYSGQGVYNEQFF
TRBD2	TRBJ2-1	few	TRBV5-1	17	TGCGCCAGCAGCTTGGCCAGCGGGGGGGCATCCTACAATGAGCAGTTCTTC	CASSLASGGASYNEQFF
-	TRBJ1-5	-	TRBV29-1	15	TGCAGCGTCGCCTGGGGGCCCAATAGCAATCAGCCCCAGCATTTT	CSVAWGPNSNQPQHF
TRBD2	TRBJ2-1	-	TRBV20-1	17	TGCAGTGCTAGATCGCCAATCGGACTAGCGGGGGCGGGGGAGCAGTTCTTC	CSARSPIGLAGAGEQFF
-	TRBJ2-6	-	TRBV9	18	TGTGCCAGCAGCGCTGCCGGGACTCCTCGCTCTGGGGCCAACGTCCTGACTTTC	CASSAAGTPRSGANVLTF
TRBD1	TRBJ2-6	few	TRBV4-3	17	TGCGCCAGCAGCCAAGAGTCAGGGGGCTCTGGGGCCAACGTCCTGACTTTC	CASSQESGGSGANVLTF
-	TRBJ2-7	many	TRBV27	12	TGTGCCAGCAGCTTCAGCGGCGGCGAGCAGTACTTC	CASSFSGGEQYF
-	TRBJ2-5	once	TRBV6-5	14	TGTGCCAGCAGTTACTCTAAATTTTTGGGGACCCAGTACTTC	CASSYSKFLGTQYF
TRBD2	TRBJ2-1	-	TRBV6-5	15	TGTGCCAGCAGCAGGACTAGCGGGGGGACCTATGAGCAGTTCTTC	CASSRTSGGTYEQFF
TRBD1	TRBJ1-6	-	TRBV25-1	14	TGTGCCAGCAGGGACAGGGGGGGCGGTTCACCCCTCCACTTT	CASRDRGGGSPLHF